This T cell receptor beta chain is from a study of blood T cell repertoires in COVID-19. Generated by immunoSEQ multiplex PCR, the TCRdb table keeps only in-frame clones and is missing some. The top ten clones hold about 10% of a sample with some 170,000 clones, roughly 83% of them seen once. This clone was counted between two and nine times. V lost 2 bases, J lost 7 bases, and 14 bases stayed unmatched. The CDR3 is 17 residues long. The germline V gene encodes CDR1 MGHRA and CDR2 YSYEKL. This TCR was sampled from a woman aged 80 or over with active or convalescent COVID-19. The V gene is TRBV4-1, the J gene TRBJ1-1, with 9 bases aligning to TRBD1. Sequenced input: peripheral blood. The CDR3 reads CASSQPTGTGSSIEAFF. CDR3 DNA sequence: TGCGCCAGCAGCCAACCAACCGGGACAGGGTCTTCGATTGAAGCTTTCTTT.